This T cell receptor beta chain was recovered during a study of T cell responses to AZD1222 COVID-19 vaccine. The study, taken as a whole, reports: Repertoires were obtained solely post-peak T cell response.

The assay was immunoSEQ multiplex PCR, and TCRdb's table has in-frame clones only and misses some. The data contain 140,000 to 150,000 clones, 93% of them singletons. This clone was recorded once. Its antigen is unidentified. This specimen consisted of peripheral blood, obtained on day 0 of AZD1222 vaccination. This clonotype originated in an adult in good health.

Written as DNA, the CDR3 is TGTGCCTGGAGTGTAATCCCGACTAGCGGGGGGGCCTCCTACGAGCAGTACTTC. The encoded protein is CAWSVIPTSGGASYEQYF. The V and J genes are TRBV30 and TRBJ2-7; 14 bases align to TRBD2. The junction had 7 bases not matched to a gene; V was cut back by 0 bases and J by 0 bases. There are 18 residues in the CDR3. Germline V gene data show CDR1 as GTSNPN and CDR2 as SVGIG (reference sequence).